This entry lists 21 T cell receptor beta chains sequenced from one sample in a study of blood T cell repertoires in COVID-19. The assay was immunoSEQ multiplex PCR, and TCRdb's table has in-frame clones only and misses some. The sample lists roughly 100,000 clones, 84% occurring once. The sample consisted of peripheral blood. The source is a man aged 35 to 55 with active or convalescent COVID-19.

The CDR3 DNA reads as TGTGCCAGCAGTGAAATCCAGCGGGGGGGCCGCGAGACCCAGTACTTC. Amino acid sequence: CASSEIQRGGRETQYF. The chain couples TRBV6-1 to TRBJ2-5; 10 bases agree with TRBD2. V lost 2 bases and J lost 5; bases outside the gene matches: 8. The germline V gene encodes CDR1 MNHNS and CDR2 SASEGT. This CDR3 contains 16 residues.

The J gene is TRBJ1-1, the V gene TRBV3-1 (or the pseudogene TRBV3-2); a possible D gene is TRBD1 (5 bases). CDR1 LGHDT and CDR2 YNNKEL come from the germline V gene (reference sequence). Deletions cut 1 base from V and 1 base from J, with 7 bases between. The CDR3 is 14 amino acids. The CDR3 DNA reads as TGTGCCAGCAGCCAAGGTGACAGGAACACTGAAGCTTTCTTT. Translated: CASSQGDRNTEAFF.

The sample holds one count of this clone. The gene calls are TRBV11-1 and TRBJ2-7, with D possibly being TRBD1 (6 bases). Trimming removed 5 bases at V and 4 bases at J, with 12 bases between. Per germline, CDR1 SGHAT and CDR2 FQDESV (reference sequence). The CDR3 consists of 13 residues. This CDR3 is CASSTRRGYEQYF. In DNA form, the CDR3 reads TGTGCCAGCAGCACACGCAGGGGTTACGAGCAGTACTTC. Combining the CDR3 with reference TRBV11-1 and TRBJ2-7 gives the whole variable domain EAEVAQSPRYKITEKSQAVAFWCDPISGHATLYWYRQILGQGPELLVQFQDESVVDDSQLPKDRFSAERLKGVDSTLKIQPAELGDSAMYLCASSTRRGYEQYFGPGTRLTVT.

This rearrangement joins TRBV11-3 to TRBJ2-3, with a tentative D call TRBD1 (5 bases). The CDR3 consists of 14 residues. Germline CDR1 reads SGHNT; CDR2 reads YENEEA. V lost 4 bases and J 2 bases, leaving 10 bases between the germline ends. The DNA for the CDR3 is TGTGCCAGCAGCTATAGGGGTGACACAGATACGCAGTATTTT. This gives the protein CASSYRGDTDTQYF.

This clone was seen only once. V gene TRBV6-5 combines with J gene TRBJ2-5; possibly TRBD2 for D (6 bases). Germline CDR1 MNHEY, CDR2 SVGAGI. Trimming took 4 bases from V and 6 from J, leaving 18 bases between them. The CDR3 sequence is 15 residues long. The CDR3 DNA is TGTGCCAGCAGTTCCCCGACGGGACTTAGGAAGACCCAGTACTTC. Protein sequence: CASSSPTGLRKTQYF.

There are a few counts of this clone. The chain combines TRBV7-8 with TRBJ1-5, with D possibly being TRBD1 (5 bases). This CDR3 has 15 residues. Germline CDR1 reads SGHVS; CDR2 reads FQNEAQ. Trimming cost V 1 base and J 3 bases, with 10 bases left between them. This chain's CDR3 is CASSLDGRANQPQHF. The CDR3 DNA follows: TGTGCCAGCAGCTTAGACGGCAGGGCCAATCAGCCCCAGCATTTT.

This chain uses TRBV5-5 with TRBJ1-1; 9 positions match TRBD1. Trimming cost V 4 bases and J 6 bases; bases outside gene matches: 10. This CDR3 is 15 amino acids long. The V gene's germline CDR1 is SGHKS and CDR2 YYEKEE (reference sequence). CDR3 nucleotides: TGTGCCAGCAGCGCCTGGACAGGGGTACGAGCTGAAGCTTTCTTT. This sequence encodes CASSAWTGVRAEAFF.

With regard to this clone: The same CDR3 also results from other DNA sequences found in this sample. The chain recombines TRBV30 with TRBJ1-4; D is uncertain. The CDR3 is 15 residues long. Germline values: CDR1 GTSNPN, CDR2 SVGIG (reference sequence). Trimming took off 1 base at V and 0 bases at J, with 9 bases between the two ends. The CDR3 DNA is TGTGCCTGGAGTGATGGCCAGGCAACTAATGAAAAACTGTTTTTT. It codes for CAWSDGQATNEKLFF.

This chain links TRBV2 with TRBJ1-4; TRBD1 agrees at 7 bases. Losses at the gene ends were 7 bases for V and 4 bases for J; bases not matched to a gene: 3. CDR3 length: 13 residues. Looked up from germline, CDR1 is SNHLY and CDR2 is FYNNEI. CDR3 nucleotides: TGTGCCAGCAAGGGACAGTTTAATGAAAAACTGTTTTTT. It yields the protein CASKGQFNEKLFF.

A note on this clone: Other DNA sequences in this specimen translate into the identical CDR3. The chain joins TRBV4-1 to TRBJ1-6, with D hard to call. Trimming took 0 bases from V and 10 from J, leaving 7 bases between them. This CDR3 comprises 13 residues. The V gene's germline CDR1 is MGHRA and CDR2 YSYEKL. The chain's CDR3 is CASSQEGGSPLHF. The DNA of the CDR3 is TGCGCCAGCAGCCAAGAAGGAGGATCACCCCTCCACTTT.

The chain joins TRBV14 to TRBJ2-6; 8 bases fit TRBD2. The junction had 8 bases not matched to a gene; V was cut back by 8 bases and J by 2 bases. CDR3 length equals 16 residues. The germline gives CDR1 SGHDN, CDR2 FVKESK. CDR3 protein: CASSTAGEPGANVLTF. The CDR3 nucleotides read TGTGCCAGCTCTACAGCGGGGGAGCCTGGGGCCAACGTCCTGACTTTC.

This chain uses TRBV6-5 with TRBJ1-2; D not certain. Germline-derived CDR1 and CDR2 are MNHEY and SVGAGI. With 6 bases removed from V and 6 bases from J, the gap between germline ends came to 14 bases. The CDR3 spans 13 residues. The CDR3 sequence is CASSSVSRDGYTF. The DNA of the CDR3 is TGTGCCAGCAGCTCGGTGTCCCGGGATGGCTACACCTTC.

In DNA form, the CDR3 reads TGTGCCATCGGGCTAGAACCTCGGACAGGGGGCGAGCAGTACTTC. It specifies CAIGLEPRTGGEQYF. This chain uses TRBV10-3 with TRBJ2-7, with TRBD1 matching over 10 bases. V trimming: 8 bases; J trimming: 6 bases; junction bases outside the gene matches: 13. Germline lookup yields CDR1 ENHRY and CDR2 SYGVKD. This CDR3 contains 15 residues.

The rearrangement uses TRBV7-3 and TRBJ2-1; 8 bases align to TRBD1. V shed 3 bases, J shed 7 bases, and the junction held 5 bases outside the gene matches. Per germline, CDR1 SGHTA and CDR2 FQGTGA. The CDR3 runs to 14 residues. The CDR3 DNA reads TGTGCCAGCAGCTTGACAGGGGACATAAATGAGCAGTTCTTC. It yields the protein CASSLTGDINEQFF.

This clone was counted once. The chain couples TRBV7-2 to TRBJ2-6, with 7 bases aligning to TRBD1. V lost 2 bases to trimming and J lost 2 bases; unmatched junction nucleotides: 0. Germline V gene lookup returns CDR1 SGHTA and CDR2 FQGNSA. The CDR3 covers 15 residues. This CDR3 is CASSLQGAGANVLTF. The CDR3 DNA sequence: TGTGCCAGCAGCTTACAGGGGGCTGGGGCCAACGTCCTGACTTTC.

V is TRBV21-1 and J is TRBJ1-4; the table assigns TRBD1, which was not confirmed against the DNA. TRBV21-1 is a pseudogene locus. This CDR3 contains 19 residues. The CDR3 nucleotides read TGTGCCAGCAGCAAAGGTAACGGATTCAGAGGGGGCTCACGTGAAAAACTGTTTTTT. Protein product: CASSKGNGFRGGSREKLFF.

The genes are TRBV6-4 and TRBJ2-3; 7 nucleotides match TRBD1. Germline CDR1 and CDR2: MRHNA and SNTAGT. Trimming removed 6 bases from V and 0 bases from J; junction bases left unmatched: 6. The CDR3 is 15 amino acids. Written as DNA, the CDR3 is TGTGCCAGCAGCAACAGGGGTGGGAGCACAGATACGCAGTATTTT. Residues: CASSNRGGSTDTQYF.

V usage is TRBV9 and J usage is TRBJ2-2; D unclear. The CDR3 sequence is 12 residues long. The V end lost 3 bases, the J end lost 5 bases, and 5 bases lay between the germline ends. Germline CDR1 is SGDLS and CDR2 is YYNGEE. CDR3 bases: TGTGCCAGCAGCGCCCTAACCGGGGAGCTGTTTTTT. This codes for CASSALTGELFF.

V is TRBV19 and J is TRBJ2-2; 11 bases are a match to TRBD2. Trimming removed 5 bases from V and 8 bases from J; junction bases left unmatched: 7. This CDR3 comprises 15 residues. The germline gives CDR1 LNHDA, CDR2 SQIVND (reference sequence). CDR3 region: CASSLGTSGNGELFF. The CDR3 region has the DNA TGTGCCAGTAGTCTCGGGACTAGCGGAAATGGGGAGCTGTTTTTT.

For the CDR3, the DNA is TGTGCCAGCTCACCCACCTTGGCGGGGAGTCAAGAGACCCAGTACTTC. It encodes CASSPTLAGSQETQYF. The V call is TRBV18, the J call TRBJ2-5, with D perhaps TRBD2 (6 bases). Trimming left V 3 bases short and J 2 bases short, with 16 bases between. This CDR3 comprises 16 residues. Per the germline V gene, CDR1 is KGHSH and CDR2 is LQKENI.

The rearrangement links TRBV6-5 to TRBJ2-3, with 7 bases identical to TRBD2. The CDR3 is 15 amino acids. Trimming took 2 bases from V and 0 from J; bases not matched to a gene: 2. CDR1 and CDR2 from the germline V gene are MNHEY and SVGAGI. The CDR3 sequence is CASSYERGSTDTQYF. The CDR3 DNA follows: TGTGCCAGCAGTTACGAGCGGGGAAGCACAGATACGCAGTATTTT.